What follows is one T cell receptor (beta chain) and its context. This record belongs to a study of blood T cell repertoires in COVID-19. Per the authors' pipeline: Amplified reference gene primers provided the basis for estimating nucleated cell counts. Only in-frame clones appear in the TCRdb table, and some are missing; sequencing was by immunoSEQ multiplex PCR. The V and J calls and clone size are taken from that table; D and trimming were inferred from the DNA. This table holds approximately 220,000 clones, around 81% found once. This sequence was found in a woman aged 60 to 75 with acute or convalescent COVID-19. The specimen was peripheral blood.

The CDR3 here is CAISDSLNEKLFF. CDR3 sequence (DNA): TGTGCCATCTCGGACAGCCTTAATGAAAAACTGTTTTTT. V usage is TRBV19 and J usage is TRBJ1-4; D is perhaps TRBD1 (6 bases). CDR1 is LNHDA and CDR2 is SQIVND in the germline V gene (reference sequence). The CDR3 has 13 residues. The V and J ends lost 10 bases and 4 bases respectively, with 13 bases between them.